These 14 T cell receptor beta chains came from one sample sequenced in a study of T-cell reconstitution after alpha-beta-depleted transplantation in children. Unique molecular identifiers were incorporated during preparation of the TCRbeta library. TCRdb ran MiXCR on the PCR reads and lists one entry per CDR3 protein. The sample lists hundreds of thousands of distinct CDR3 sequences; 10% were seen once. Specimen: PBMCs, collected before TCRalphabeta/CD19-depleted stem cell transplant. These receptors all stem from a child aged 2-9 years with inherited bone marrow failure, due to receive a stem cell transplant.

This clonotype has more than one count but fewer than ten. J is TRBJ2-1 and V is TRBV19; D not resolved. This CDR3 has 15 residues. The V gene's germline CDR1 is LNHDA and CDR2 SQIVND (reference sequence). Trimming left V 10 bases short and J 0 bases short, with 16 bases between. The CDR3 DNA reads as TGTGCCACCCAAGTGGGGTACAGCTCCTACAATGAGCAGTTCTTC. This encodes CATQVGYSSYNEQFF.

In this sample, this clonotype turned up many times. CDR3 DNA: TGTGCCAGCAGCTTAGAAGGAAGGCGGGAGCAGTACTTC. Translation gives CASSLEGRREQYF. The J gene is TRBJ2-7, the V gene TRBV11-2; D ambiguous. Trimming left V 0 bases short and J 7 bases short, with 10 bases between. The length of the CDR3 is 13 residues. The germline V gene encodes CDR1 SGHAT and CDR2 FQNNGV.

This clonotype was detected a few times. The chain joins TRBV29-1 to TRBJ2-3; possibly TRBD2 for D (5 bases). Trimming shortened V by 3 bases and J by 6 bases, and 7 bases separated the two germline ends. The CDR3 covers 11 residues. The germline V gene has CDR1 SQVTM and CDR2 ANQGSEA. The CDR3 here is CSVESGDTQYF. The CDR3 DNA sequence: TGCAGCGTTGAGTCGGGGGATACGCAGTATTTT.

This clonotype has a count of ten or more. The chain is built from TRBV6-2 or TRBV6-3 and TRBJ2-2; 9 nucleotides align to TRBD2. The CDR3 extends over 14 amino acids. Germline V lookup: CDR1 MNHEY, CDR2 SVGEGT. V shed 7 bases and J 2 bases; nucleotides not matched to a gene: 2. The CDR3 loop reads CASTSGTNTGELFF. The CDR3, as DNA: TGTGCCAGCACTAGCGGGACCAACACCGGGGAGCTGTTTTTT.

This clonotype was seen many times. This chain joins TRBV4-1 and TRBJ2-6; perhaps TRBD2 as D (6 bases). Trimming removed 4 bases at V and 0 bases at J, with 25 bases between. The germline CDR1 and CDR2 sequences are MGHRA and YSYEKL. The CDR3 runs 21 residues. CDR3 sequence reads: CASSLPSREYFRLSGANVLTF. The CDR3, as DNA: TGCGCCAGCAGCCTCCCCTCACGGGAGTATTTCCGCCTCTCTGGGGCCAACGTCCTGACTTTC.

This clonotype was recorded at least ten times. The chain employs TRBV5-1 and TRBJ2-5; possibly TRBD1 for D (5 bases). Trimming stripped 4 bases from V and 2 bases from J, with 12 bases between. Germline loops: CDR1 SGHRS, CDR2 YFSETQ. The CDR3 covers 14 residues. CDR3 DNA: TGCGCCAGCAGCAAAGACAGTTTTCAAGAGACCCAGTACTTC. This gives the protein CASSKDSFQETQYF.

This clonotype was counted many times. This CDR3 reads CASSRRVSGGPYNEQFF. CDR3 nucleotides: TGTGCCAGCAGTCGTCGGGTTAGCGGAGGACCCTACAATGAGCAGTTCTTC. V and J are TRBV12-3 or TRBV12-4 and TRBJ2-1, with D perhaps TRBD2 (6 bases). CDR3 length: 17 residues. Trimming left V 5 bases short and J 2 bases short, with 19 bases between.

In this sample, this clonotype turned up many times. The chain couples TRBV7-2 to TRBJ2-5; D is ambiguous. Germline V gives CDR1 SGHTA, CDR2 FQGNSA. The CDR3 has 13 residues. V was cut by 1 base and J by 7 bases, with 10 bases left in between. CDR3 in DNA: TGTGCCAGCAGCTTAGAACCATTAAGGACCCAGTACTTC. Its protein is CASSLEPLRTQYF.

This clonotype was seen ten or more times. This sequence joins TRBV14 and TRBJ2-1, with 9 bases fitting TRBD2. The CDR3 totals 16 residues. Germline V CDR1 and CDR2: SGHDN, FVKESK. The junction had 7 bases not matched to a gene; V was cut back by 4 bases and J by 3 bases. Here the CDR3 DNA reads TGTGCCAGCAGCCGTAGCGGGAGTGTTTACTACAATGAGCAGTTCTTC. Translated, it gives CASSRSGSVYYNEQFF.

V is TRBV6-2 or TRBV6-3 and J is TRBJ2-7, with 12 bases identical to TRBD1. Germline V gene sequence: CDR1 MNHEY, CDR2 SVGEGT. V lost 2 bases to trimming and J lost 2 bases; unmatched junction nucleotides: 7. This CDR3 spans 17 amino acids. CDR3 sequence: CASSYEMGTGGAYEQYF. The CDR3, as DNA: TGTGCCAGCAGTTACGAGATGGGGACAGGGGGCGCCTACGAGCAGTACTTC.

This clonotype showed up many times. CDR3 in amino acids: CSARVVEEAGNTIYF. CDR3 DNA: TGCAGTGCTAGAGTAGTGGAAGAGGCTGGAAACACCATATATTTT. The chain links TRBV20-1 to TRBJ1-3, with no clear D. The CDR3 spans 15 residues. In germline, CDR1 is DFQATT, CDR2 SNEGSKA (reference sequence). The germline V and J ends were trimmed by 1 base and 2 bases, with 12 bases remaining between them.

This clonotype has ten or more counts. V and J are TRBV20-1 and TRBJ2-5, with TRBD2 matching over 10 bases. There are 15 residues in the CDR3. The trim removed 4 bases at V and 4 bases at J, leaving 9 bases unmatched. CDR1 and CDR2 (germline): DFQATT, SNEGSKA (reference sequence). The CDR3 DNA reads as TGCAGTGCTACCCTTAATCGACTAGCGGGAGAGACCCAGTACTTC. Its translation is CSATLNRLAGETQYF.

Turning to this clonotype: A much more abundant neighbour one base away suggests this may be a read error. The chain employs TRBV27 and TRBJ2-7, with 13 nucleotides matching TRBD2. The CDR3 loop spans 18 amino acids. Germline V lookup: CDR1 MNHEY, CDR2 SMNVEV (reference sequence). CDR3 sequence: CASSLSFGTSGIHYGQYF. CDR3 bases: TGTGCCAGCAGTTTATCATTCGGGACTAGCGGGATCCATTACGGGCAGTACTTC.

This clonotype was detected only a few times. This chain joins TRBV27 and TRBJ2-2, with D possibly matching TRBD2 (6 bases). The germline CDR1 and CDR2 sequences are MNHEY and SMNVEV (reference sequence). V was shortened by 3 bases and J by 4 bases, with 12 bases between the two germline ends. The CDR3 spans 15 residues. The CDR3 sequence is CASSFGLAPTGELFF. CDR3 nucleotides: TGTGCCAGCAGTTTTGGTCTAGCGCCCACCGGGGAGCTGTTTTTT.